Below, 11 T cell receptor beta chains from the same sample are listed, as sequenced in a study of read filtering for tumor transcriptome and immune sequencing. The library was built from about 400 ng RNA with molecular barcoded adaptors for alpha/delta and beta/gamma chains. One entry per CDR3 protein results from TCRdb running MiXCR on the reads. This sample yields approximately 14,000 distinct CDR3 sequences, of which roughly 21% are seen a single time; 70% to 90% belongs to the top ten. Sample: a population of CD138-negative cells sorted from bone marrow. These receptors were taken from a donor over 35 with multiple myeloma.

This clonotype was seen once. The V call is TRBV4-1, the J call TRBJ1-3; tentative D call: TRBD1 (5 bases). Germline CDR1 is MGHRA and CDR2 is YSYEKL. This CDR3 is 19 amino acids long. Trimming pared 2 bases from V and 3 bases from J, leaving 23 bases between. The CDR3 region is CASSQRGGSIVGVGNTIYF. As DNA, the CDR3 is TGCGCCAGCAGCCAACGTGGGGGGAGCATTGTAGGTGTTGGAAACACCATATATTTT.

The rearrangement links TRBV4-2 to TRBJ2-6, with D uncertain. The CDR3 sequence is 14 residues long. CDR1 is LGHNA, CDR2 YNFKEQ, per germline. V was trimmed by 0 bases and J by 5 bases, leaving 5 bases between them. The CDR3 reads CASSQDRWANVLTF. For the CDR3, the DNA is TGTGCCAGCAGCCAAGATCGTTGGGCCAACGTCCTGACTTTC.

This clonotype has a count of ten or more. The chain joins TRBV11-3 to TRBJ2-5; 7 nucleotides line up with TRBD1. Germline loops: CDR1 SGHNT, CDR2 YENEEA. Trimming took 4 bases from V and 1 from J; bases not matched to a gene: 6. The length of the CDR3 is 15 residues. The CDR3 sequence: CASSSGTAPQETQYF. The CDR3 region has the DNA TGTGCCAGCAGCTCGGGGACAGCCCCCCAAGAGACCCAGTACTTC.

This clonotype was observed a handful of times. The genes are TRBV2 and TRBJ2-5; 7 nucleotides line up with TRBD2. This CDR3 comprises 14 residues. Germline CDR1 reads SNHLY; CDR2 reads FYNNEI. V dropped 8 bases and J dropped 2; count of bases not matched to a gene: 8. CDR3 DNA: TGTGCCAGCCTTTCTAGCGGAATTCAAGAGACCCAGTACTTC. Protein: CASLSSGIQETQYF.

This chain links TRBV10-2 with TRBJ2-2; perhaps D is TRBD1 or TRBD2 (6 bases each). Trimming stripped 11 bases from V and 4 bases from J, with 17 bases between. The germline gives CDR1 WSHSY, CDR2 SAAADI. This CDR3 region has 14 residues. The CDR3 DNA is TGCGCCTGCGTTACGGGGGCTGGCACCGGGGAGCTGTTTTTT. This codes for CACVTGAGTGELFF.

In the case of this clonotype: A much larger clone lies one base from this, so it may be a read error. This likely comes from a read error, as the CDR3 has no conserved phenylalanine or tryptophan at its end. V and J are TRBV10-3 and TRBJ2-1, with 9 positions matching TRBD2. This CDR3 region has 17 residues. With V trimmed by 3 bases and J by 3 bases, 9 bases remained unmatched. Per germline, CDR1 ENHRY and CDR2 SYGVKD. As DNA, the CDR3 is TGTGCCATCAGTGACCCTAGCGGGGCCCTCGGCTACAATGAGCAGTTCCTC. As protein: CAISDPSGALGYNEQFL.

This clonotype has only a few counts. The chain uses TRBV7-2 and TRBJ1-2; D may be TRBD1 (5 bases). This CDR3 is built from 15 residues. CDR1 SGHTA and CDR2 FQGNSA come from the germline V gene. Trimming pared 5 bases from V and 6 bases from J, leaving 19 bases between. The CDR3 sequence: CASSPPDPGGDGYTF. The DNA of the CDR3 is TGTGCCAGCAGCCCCCCGGATCCCGGGGGTGATGGCTACACCTTC. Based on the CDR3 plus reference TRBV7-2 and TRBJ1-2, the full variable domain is GAGVSQSPSNKVTEKGKDVELRCDPISGHTALYWYRQSLGQGLEFLIYFQGNSAPDKSGLPSDRFSAERTGGSVSTLTIQRTQQEDSAVYLCASSPPDPGGDGYTFGSGTRLTVV.

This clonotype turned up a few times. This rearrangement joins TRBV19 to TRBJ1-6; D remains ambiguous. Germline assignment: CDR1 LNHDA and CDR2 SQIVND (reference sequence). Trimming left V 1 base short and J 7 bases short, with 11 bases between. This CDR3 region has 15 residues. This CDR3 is CASSIGGNWNSPLHF. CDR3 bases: TGTGCCAGTAGTATAGGGGGAAATTGGAATTCACCCCTCCACTTT.

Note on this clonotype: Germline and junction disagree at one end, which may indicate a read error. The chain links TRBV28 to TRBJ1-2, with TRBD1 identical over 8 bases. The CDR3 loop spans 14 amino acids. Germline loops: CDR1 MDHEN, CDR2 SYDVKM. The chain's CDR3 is CASREQGGNSGYTF. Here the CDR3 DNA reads TGTGCCAGCAGAGAACAGGGGGGGAACTCTGGCTACACCTTC.

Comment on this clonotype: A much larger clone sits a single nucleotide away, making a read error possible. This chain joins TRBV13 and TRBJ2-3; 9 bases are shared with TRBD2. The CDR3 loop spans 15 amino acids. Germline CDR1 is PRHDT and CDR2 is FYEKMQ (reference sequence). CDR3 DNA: TGTACCAGCAGCTCTCGACTAGCGGCAACAGATACGCAGTATTTT. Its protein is CTSSSRLAATDTQYF.

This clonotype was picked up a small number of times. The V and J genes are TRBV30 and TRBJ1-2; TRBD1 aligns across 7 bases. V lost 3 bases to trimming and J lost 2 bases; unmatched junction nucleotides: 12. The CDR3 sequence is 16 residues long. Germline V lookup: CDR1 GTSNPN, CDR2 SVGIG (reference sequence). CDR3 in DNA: TGTGCCTGGAGAGGGGAAACAGGGGACTGGAACTATGGCTACACCTTC. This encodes CAWRGETGDWNYGYTF.